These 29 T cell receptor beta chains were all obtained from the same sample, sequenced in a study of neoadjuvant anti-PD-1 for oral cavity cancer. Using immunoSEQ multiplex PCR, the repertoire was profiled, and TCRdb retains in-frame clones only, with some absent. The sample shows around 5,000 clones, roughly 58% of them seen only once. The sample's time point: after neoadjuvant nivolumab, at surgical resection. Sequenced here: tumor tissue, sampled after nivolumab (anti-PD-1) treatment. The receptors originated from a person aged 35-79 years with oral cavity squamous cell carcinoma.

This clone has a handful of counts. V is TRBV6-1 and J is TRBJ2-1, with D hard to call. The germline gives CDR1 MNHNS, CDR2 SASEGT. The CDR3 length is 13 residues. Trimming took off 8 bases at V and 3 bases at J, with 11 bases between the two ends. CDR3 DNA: TGTGCCAGCCAAGAGCAGGACTACAATGAGCAGTTCTTC. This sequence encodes CASQEQDYNEQFF.

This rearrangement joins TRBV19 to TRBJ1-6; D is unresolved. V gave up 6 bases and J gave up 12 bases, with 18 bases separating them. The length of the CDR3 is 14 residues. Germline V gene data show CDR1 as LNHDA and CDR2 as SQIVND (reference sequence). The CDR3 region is CASRENSQKGPLHF. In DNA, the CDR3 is TGTGCCAGTAGAGAAAACAGCCAGAAAGGACCCCTCCACTTT. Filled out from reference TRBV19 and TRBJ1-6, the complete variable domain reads DGGITQSPKYLFRKEGQNVTLSCEQNLNHDAMYWYRQDPGQGLRLIYYSQIVNDFQKGDIAEGYSVSREKKESFPLTVTSAQKNPTAFYLCASRENSQKGPLHFGNGTRLTVT.

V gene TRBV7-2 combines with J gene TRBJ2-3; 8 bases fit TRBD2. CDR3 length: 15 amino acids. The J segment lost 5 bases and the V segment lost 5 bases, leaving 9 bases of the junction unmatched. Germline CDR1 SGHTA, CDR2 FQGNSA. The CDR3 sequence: CASSARGGGGDTQYF. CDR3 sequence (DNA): TGTGCCAGCAGCGCTCGGGGGGGCGGGGGAGATACGCAGTATTTT.

The CDR3: CASSLPRQKTYEQYF. Here the CDR3 DNA reads TGTGCCAGCAGTTTACCTAGGCAGAAAACCTACGAGCAGTACTTC. The chain is built from TRBV27 and TRBJ2-7, with D unresolved. Trimming left V 2 bases short and J 2 bases short, with 13 bases between. Germline CDR1 and CDR2: MNHEY and SMNVEV (reference sequence). The CDR3 has 15 residues.

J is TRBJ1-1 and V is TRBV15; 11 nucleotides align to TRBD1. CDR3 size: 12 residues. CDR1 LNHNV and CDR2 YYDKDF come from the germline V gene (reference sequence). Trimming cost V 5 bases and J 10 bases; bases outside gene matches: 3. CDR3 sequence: CATSGTGGLAFF. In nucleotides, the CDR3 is TGTGCCACCAGCGGGACAGGGGGTTTAGCTTTCTTT.

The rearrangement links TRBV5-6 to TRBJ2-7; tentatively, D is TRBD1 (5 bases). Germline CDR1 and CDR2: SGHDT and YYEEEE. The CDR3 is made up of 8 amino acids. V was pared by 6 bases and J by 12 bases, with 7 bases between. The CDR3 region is CASTQGYF. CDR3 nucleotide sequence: TGTGCCAGCACCCAGGGGTACTTC. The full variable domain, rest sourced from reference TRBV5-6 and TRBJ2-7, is DAGVTQSPTHLIKTRGQQVTLRCSPKSGHDTVSWYQQALGQGPQFIFQYYEEEERQRGNFPDRFSGHQFPNYSSELNVNALLLGDSALYLCASTQGYFGPGTRLTVT.

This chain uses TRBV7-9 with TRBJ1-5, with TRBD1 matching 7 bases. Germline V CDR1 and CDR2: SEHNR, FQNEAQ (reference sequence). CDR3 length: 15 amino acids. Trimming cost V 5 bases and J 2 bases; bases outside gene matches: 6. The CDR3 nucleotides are TGTGCCAGCAGCACGACAGGGAATGGCAATCAGCCCCAGCATTTT. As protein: CASSTTGNGNQPQHF.

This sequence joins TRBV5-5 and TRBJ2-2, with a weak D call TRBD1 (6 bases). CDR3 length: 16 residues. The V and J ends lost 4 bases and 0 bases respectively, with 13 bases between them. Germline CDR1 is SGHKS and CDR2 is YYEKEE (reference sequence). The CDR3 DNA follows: TGTGCCAGCAGCCCCTCTGGGGGCCCGAACACCGGGGAGCTGTTTTTT. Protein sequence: CASSPSGGPNTGELFF.

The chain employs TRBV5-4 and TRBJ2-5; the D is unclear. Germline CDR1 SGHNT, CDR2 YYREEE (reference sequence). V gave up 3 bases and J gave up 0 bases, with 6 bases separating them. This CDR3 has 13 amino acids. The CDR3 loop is CASSSPYQETQYF. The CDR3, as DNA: TGTGCCAGCAGCTCCCCTTACCAAGAGACCCAGTACTTC.

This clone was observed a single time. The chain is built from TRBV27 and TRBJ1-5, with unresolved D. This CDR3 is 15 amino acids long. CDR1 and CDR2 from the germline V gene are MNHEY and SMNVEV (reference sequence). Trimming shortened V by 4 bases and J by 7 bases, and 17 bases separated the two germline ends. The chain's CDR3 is CASSSLAKGKQPQHF. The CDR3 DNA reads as TGTGCCAGCAGTTCTTTGGCAAAAGGGAAACAGCCCCAGCATTTT.

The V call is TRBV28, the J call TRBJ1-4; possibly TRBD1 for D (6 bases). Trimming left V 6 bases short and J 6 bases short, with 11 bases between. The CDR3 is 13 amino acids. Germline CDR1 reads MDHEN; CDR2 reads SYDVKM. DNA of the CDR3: TGTGCCAGCAGAATGGGGGCTTATGAAAAACTGTTTTTT. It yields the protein CASRMGAYEKLFF.

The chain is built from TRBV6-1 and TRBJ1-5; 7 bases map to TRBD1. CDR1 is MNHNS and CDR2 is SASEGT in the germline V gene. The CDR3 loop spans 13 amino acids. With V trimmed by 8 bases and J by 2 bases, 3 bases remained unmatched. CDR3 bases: TGTGCCAGCGACACAGGGGGCAATCAGCCCCAGCATTTT. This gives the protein CASDTGGNQPQHF.

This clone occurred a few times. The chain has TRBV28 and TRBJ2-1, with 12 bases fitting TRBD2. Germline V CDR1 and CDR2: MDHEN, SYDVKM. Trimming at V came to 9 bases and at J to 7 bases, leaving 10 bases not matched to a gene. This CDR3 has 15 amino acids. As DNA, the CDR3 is TGTGCCAGTGCCCTAGCGGGAGGGGGGAGGAATGAGCAGTTCTTC. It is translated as CASALAGGGRNEQFF.

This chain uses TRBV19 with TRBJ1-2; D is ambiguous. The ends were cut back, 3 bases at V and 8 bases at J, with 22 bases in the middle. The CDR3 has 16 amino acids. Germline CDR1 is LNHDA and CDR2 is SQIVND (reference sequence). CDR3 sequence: CASSMGPPEEGRGYTF. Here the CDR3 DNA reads TGTGCCAGTAGTATGGGCCCTCCAGAAGAGGGAAGGGGCTACACCTTC.

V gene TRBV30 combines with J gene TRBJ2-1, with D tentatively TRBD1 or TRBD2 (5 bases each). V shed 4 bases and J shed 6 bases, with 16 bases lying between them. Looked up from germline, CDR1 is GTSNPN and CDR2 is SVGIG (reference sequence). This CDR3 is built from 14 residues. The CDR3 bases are TGTGCCTGGAACAAAGGGACCAGACCCAATGAGCAGTTCTTC. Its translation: CAWNKGTRPNEQFF.

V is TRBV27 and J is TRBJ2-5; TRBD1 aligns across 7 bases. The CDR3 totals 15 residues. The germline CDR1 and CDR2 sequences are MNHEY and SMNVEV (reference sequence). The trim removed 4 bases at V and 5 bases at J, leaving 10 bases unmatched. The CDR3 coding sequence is TGTGCCAGCAGTTCTAGTATCGCCAGGGGGGAGACCCAGTACTTC. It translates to CASSSSIARGETQYF.

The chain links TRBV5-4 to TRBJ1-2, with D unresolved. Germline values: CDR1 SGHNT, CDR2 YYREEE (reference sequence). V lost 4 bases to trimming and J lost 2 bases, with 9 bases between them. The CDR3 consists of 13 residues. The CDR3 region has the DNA TGTGCCAGCAGCCTACAGCGAAACTATGGCTACACCTTC. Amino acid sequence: CASSLQRNYGYTF.

CDR3 DNA: TGTGCCAGCAGTTACCTAGGAGCTAATGAGCAGTTCTTC. Translating it yields CASSYLGANEQFF. This chain connects TRBV6-5 to TRBJ2-1, with D hard to call. The CDR3 contains 13 residues. Trimming took off 2 bases at V and 7 bases at J, with 9 bases between the two ends. CDR1 and CDR2 from the germline V gene are MNHEY and SVGAGI.

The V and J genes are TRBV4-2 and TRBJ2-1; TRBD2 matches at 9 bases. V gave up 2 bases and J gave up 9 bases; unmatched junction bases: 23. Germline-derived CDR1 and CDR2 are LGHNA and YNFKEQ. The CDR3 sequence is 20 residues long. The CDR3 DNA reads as TGTGCCAGCAGCCAATTGGGGAACTCATTGGGGGTAGCGGGAGCCGGTGAGCAGTTCTTC. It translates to CASSQLGNSLGVAGAGEQFF.

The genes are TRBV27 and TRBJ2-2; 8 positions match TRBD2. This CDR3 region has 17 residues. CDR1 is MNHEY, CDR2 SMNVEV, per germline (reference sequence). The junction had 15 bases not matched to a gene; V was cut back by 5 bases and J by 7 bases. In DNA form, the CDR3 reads TGTGCCAGCAGTGCCAGCCCGTCCGGGGGGGCGGTCGGGGAGCTGTTTTTT. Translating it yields CASSASPSGGAVGELFF.

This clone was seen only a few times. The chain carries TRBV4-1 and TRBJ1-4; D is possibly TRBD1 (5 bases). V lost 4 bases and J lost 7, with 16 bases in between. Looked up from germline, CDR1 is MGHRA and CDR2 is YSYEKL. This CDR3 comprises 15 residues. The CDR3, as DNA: TGCGCCAGCAGCCCGTTGGACGGGGGAAGTGAAAAACTGTTTTTT. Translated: CASSPLDGGSEKLFF.

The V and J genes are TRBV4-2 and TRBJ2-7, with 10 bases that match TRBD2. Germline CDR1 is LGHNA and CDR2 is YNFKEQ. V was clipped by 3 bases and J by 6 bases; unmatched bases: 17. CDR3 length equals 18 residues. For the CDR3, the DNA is TGTGCCAGCAGCCAGTCAGCAGCGGGGGGGCCGGACGTGGGCGAGCAGTACTTC. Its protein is CASSQSAAGGPDVGEQYF.

DNA of the CDR3: TGTGCCAGCAGCGTTTCGACAGGGGCATTTGATGCTTTCTTT. It codes for CASSVSTGAFDAFF. The V gene is TRBV9, the J gene TRBJ1-1, with 8 bases that match TRBD1. Germline lookup yields CDR1 SGDLS and CDR2 YYNGEE. V shed 2 bases, J shed 11 bases, and the junction held 11 bases outside the gene matches. This CDR3 contains 14 residues.

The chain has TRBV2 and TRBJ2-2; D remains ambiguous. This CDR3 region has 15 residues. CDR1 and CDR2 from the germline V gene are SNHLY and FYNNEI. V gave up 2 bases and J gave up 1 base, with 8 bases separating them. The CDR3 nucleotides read TGTGCCAGCAGTGAAAATACGGGGAACACCGGGGAGCTGTTTTTT. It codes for CASSENTGNTGELFF.

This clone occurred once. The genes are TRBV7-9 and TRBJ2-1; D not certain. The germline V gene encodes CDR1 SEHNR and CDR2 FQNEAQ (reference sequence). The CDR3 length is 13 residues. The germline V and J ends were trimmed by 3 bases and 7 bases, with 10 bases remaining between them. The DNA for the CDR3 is TGTGCCAGCAGCTTTTCCGTGGGGAATGAGCAGTTCTTC. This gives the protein CASSFSVGNEQFF.

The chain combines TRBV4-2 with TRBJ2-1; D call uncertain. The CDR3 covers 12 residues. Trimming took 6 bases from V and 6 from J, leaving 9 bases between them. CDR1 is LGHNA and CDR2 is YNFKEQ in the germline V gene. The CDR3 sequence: CASRLGFNEQFF. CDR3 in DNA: TGTGCCAGCAGGCTAGGCTTCAATGAGCAGTTCTTC.

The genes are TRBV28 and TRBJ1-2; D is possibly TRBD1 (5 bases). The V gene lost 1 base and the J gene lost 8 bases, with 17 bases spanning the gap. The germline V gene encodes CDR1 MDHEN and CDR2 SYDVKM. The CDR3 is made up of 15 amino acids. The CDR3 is CASSLSPGPHRGYTF. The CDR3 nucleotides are TGTGCCAGCAGTTTATCGCCGGGACCGCACCGAGGCTACACCTTC.

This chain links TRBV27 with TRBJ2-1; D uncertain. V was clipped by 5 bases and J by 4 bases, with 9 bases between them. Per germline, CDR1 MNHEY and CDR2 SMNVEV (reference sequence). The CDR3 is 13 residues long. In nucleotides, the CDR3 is TGTGCCAGCAGTCCCCCCCCTTACAATGAGCAGTTCTTC. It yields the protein CASSPPPYNEQFF.

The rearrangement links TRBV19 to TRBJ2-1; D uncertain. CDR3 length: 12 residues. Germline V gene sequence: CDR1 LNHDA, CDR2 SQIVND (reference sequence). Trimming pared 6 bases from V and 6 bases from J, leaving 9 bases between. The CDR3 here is CASSPRSNEQFF. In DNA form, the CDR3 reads TGTGCCAGTAGCCCGAGGAGCAATGAGCAGTTCTTC.